The clone carrying this T cell receptor beta chain showed up just a few times. TCRdb itself ran the 5' RACE reads through MiXCR, one entry per CDR3 protein. The data contain around 160,000 distinct CDR3 sequences, 9.5% to 13% of them singletons. This sample is drawn from a study of CD8 T cells in ankylosing spondylitis. Material for sequencing was blood, either unsorted or a sorted T cell fraction (not recorded which). The clonotype was recovered from a male donor with ankylosing spondylitis or in good health (not recorded which).

The CDR3 spells CASSQEAPLITEAFF. The CDR3 DNA reads TGTGCCAGCAGCCAAGAGGCCCCTTTAATCACTGAAGCTTTCTTT. The chain links TRBV3-1 to TRBJ1-1; D is undetermined. CDR1 LGHDT and CDR2 YNNKEL come from the germline V gene (reference sequence). Trimming removed 0 bases from V and 4 bases from J, with 12 bases in between. This CDR3 is built from 15 residues.